One and the same sample provided the 2 T cell receptor beta chains below, sequenced in a study of Tregs in tolerant kidney transplant recipients. Profiling relied on immunoSEQ multiplex PCR, and the TCRdb table lists in-frame clones only, not all of them. In the table there are 110,000 or so clones, almost 90% of which are singletons. This specimen consisted of CD4+ T cells from blood, obtained before the transplant. The receptor source for this set is a human donor who received a combined kidney and bone marrow transplant.

This chain joins TRBV7-2 and TRBJ2-3; 12 bases are a match to TRBD2. Trimming took 5 bases from V and 10 from J; bases not matched to a gene: 7. The CDR3 has 14 amino acids. CDR1 and CDR2 (germline): SGHTA, FQGNSA. The CDR3 loop is CASSPRTSGAAQYF. The DNA for the CDR3 is TGTGCCAGCAGCCCCCGGACTAGCGGGGCTGCGCAGTATTTT.

The genes are TRBV2 and TRBJ2-3, with TRBD2 as a possible D gene (5 bases). The CDR3 has 14 amino acids. Germline lookup yields CDR1 SNHLY and CDR2 FYNNEI. Trimming cost V 8 bases and J 2 bases, with 14 bases left between them. In DNA form, the CDR3 reads TGTGCCAGCCAGAACCGGGATAACACAGATACGCAGTATTTT. It translates to CASQNRDNTDTQYF.